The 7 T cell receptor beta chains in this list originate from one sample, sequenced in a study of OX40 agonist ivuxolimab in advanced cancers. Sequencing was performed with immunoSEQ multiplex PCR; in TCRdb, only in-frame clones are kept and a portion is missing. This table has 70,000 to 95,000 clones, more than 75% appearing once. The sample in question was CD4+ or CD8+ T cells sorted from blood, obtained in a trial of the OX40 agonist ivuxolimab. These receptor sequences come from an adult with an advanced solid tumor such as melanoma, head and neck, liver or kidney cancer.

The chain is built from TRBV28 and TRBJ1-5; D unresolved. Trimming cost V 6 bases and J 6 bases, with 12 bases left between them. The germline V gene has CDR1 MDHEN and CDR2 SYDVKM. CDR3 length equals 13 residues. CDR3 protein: CASSPPRPQPQHF. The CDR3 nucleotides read TGTGCCAGCAGCCCCCCCCGCCCTCAGCCCCAGCATTTT.

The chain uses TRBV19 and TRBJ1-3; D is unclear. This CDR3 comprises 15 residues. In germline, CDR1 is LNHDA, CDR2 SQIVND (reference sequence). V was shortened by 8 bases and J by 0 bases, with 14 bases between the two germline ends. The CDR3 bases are TGTGCCAGTGGACTAAGACGGGGCTCTGGAAACACCATATATTTT. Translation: CASGLRRGSGNTIYF.

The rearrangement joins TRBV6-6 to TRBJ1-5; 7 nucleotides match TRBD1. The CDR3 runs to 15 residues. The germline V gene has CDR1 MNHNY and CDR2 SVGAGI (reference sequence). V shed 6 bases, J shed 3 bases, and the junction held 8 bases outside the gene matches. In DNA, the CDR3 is TGTGCCAGCAGCTCCAAACAGGGGACCAATCAGCCCCAGCATTTT. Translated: CASSSKQGTNQPQHF.

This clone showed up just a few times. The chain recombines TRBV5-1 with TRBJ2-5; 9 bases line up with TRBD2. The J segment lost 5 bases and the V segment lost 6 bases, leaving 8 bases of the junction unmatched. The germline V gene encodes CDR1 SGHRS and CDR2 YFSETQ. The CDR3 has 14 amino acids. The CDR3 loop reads CASNGAGGRETQYF. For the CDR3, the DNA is TGCGCCAGCAATGGAGCGGGGGGACGGGAGACCCAGTACTTC.

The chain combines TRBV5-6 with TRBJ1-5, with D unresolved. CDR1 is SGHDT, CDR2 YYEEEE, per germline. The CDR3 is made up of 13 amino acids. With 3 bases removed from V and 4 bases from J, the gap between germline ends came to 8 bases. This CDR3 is CASSWGTNQPQHF. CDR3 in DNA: TGTGCCAGCAGCTGGGGAACTAATCAGCCCCAGCATTTT.

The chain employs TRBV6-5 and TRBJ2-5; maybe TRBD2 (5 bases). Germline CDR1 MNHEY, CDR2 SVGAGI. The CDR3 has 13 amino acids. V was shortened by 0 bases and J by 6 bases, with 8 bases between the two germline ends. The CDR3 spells CASSYSGLKTQYF. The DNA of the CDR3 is TGTGCCAGCAGTTACTCTGGACTCAAGACCCAGTACTTC.

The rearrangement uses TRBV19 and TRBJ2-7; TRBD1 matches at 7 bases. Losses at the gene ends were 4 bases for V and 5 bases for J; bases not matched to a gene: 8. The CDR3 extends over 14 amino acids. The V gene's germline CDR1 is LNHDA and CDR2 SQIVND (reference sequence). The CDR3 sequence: CASSTQYRGDEQYF. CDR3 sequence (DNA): TGTGCCAGTAGTACCCAATACAGGGGCGACGAGCAGTACTTC.